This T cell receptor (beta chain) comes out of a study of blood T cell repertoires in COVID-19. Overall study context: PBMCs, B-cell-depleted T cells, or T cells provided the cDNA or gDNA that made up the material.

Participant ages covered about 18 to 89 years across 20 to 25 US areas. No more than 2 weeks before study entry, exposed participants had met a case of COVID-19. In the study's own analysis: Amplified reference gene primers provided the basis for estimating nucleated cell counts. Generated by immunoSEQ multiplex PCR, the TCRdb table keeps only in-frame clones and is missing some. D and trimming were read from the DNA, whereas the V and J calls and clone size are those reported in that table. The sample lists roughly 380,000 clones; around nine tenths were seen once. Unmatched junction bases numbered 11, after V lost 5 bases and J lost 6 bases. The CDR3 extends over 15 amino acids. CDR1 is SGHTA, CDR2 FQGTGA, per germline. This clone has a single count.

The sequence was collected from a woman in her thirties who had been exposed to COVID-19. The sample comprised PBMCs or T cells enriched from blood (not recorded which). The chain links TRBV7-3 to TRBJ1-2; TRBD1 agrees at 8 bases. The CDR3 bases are TGTGCCAGCAGCCCCAGCTCGACAGGGGTTCATGGCTACACCTTC. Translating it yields CASSPSSTGVHGYTF.